These 10 T cell receptor beta chains were sequenced from one sample in a study of T cells in Graves' hyperthyroidism and ophthalmopathy (dated by TCRdb to between 2017 and 2020). Library method: multiplex PCR. Sequencing was performed on an Illumina HiSeq 2000. Amplification of TCR beta CDR3 regions was carried out from RNA transcripts. For the first round of RT-PCR on the TCR CDR3, the HTBI primer set was used together with the Qiagen OneStep RT-PCR kit. TCRdb reanalyzed the raw reads on its own, using fastp at Q25 for trimming and MiXCR for clone calling, and kept in-frame beta chains. Rows merge per CDR3 protein into single entries with the most common DNA and genes. The sample contains hundreds of thousands of distinct CDR3 sequences, roughly 16% of them found a single time. The ten largest clones capture 3% to 4.5% of the sample. Sequencing was performed on blood. The source is a woman between 25 and 40 years old with Graves' hyperthyroidism.

The chain employs TRBV14 and TRBJ2-7, with TRBD2 matching 10 bases. This CDR3 spans 14 amino acids. Germline lookup yields CDR1 SGHDN and CDR2 FVKESK. Trimming cost V 6 bases and J 6 bases; bases outside gene matches: 8. CDR3 loop: CASRPSGSRSEQYF. In DNA form, the CDR3 reads TGTGCCAGCAGACCTAGCGGGAGTAGGAGCGAGCAGTACTTC.

This chain uses TRBV4-1 with TRBJ1-2; the D is unclear. Germline-derived CDR1 and CDR2 are MGHRA and YSYEKL. The CDR3 spans 14 residues. With 4 bases removed from V and 6 bases from J, the gap between germline ends came to 15 bases. The CDR3 nucleotides are TGCGCCAGCAGCCCCGGCGGGATCCTGAATGGCTACACCTTC. This codes for CASSPGGILNGYTF.

Many counts were recorded for this clonotype. The CDR3 DNA follows: TGCGCCAGCAGCTTGAGCGGGATGTCATACGAGCAGTACTTC. Protein product: CASSLSGMSYEQYF. V is TRBV5-1 and J is TRBJ2-7, with TRBD2 matching 7 bases. CDR1 is SGHRS and CDR2 is YFSETQ in the germline V gene. V shed 1 base, J shed 4 bases, and the junction held 5 bases outside the gene matches. The CDR3 has 14 amino acids.

This clonotype was seen ten or more times. The chain combines TRBV28 with TRBJ2-7; D perhaps matches TRBD2 (5 bases). With 6 bases removed from V and 9 bases from J, the gap between germline ends came to 18 bases. Germline values: CDR1 MDHEN, CDR2 SYDVKM. This CDR3 comprises 13 residues. The CDR3 reads CASRPRLEASQYF. In nucleotides, the CDR3 is TGTGCCAGCAGACCCCGCTTGGAGGCCTCGCAGTACTTC.

As DNA, the CDR3 is TGCGCCAGCAGCCAAGATCAGGCTAGCGGGATTGCAGATACGCAGTATTTT. It codes for CASSQDQASGIADTQYF. V gene TRBV4-1 combines with J gene TRBJ2-3, with 9 bases matching TRBD2. Looked up from germline, CDR1 is MGHRA and CDR2 is YSYEKL. V shed 0 bases and J 4 bases; nucleotides not matched to a gene: 8. The CDR3 loop spans 17 amino acids.

This clonotype has ten or more counts. This CDR3 reads CASSTSGGDNEQFF. CDR3 nucleotides: TGCGCCAGCAGCACGTCAGGGGGGGACAATGAGCAGTTCTTC. The chain is built from TRBV5-1 and TRBJ2-1; tentatively, D is TRBD1 or TRBD2 (7 bases each). This CDR3 is 14 amino acids long. V lost 4 bases to trimming and J lost 5 bases, with 13 bases between them. Germline lookup yields CDR1 SGHRS and CDR2 YFSETQ.

This clonotype was counted at least ten times. This chain uses TRBV30 with TRBJ1-1; unclear D gene. Germline values: CDR1 GTSNPN, CDR2 SVGIG (reference sequence). This CDR3 region has 13 residues. V was cut by 0 bases and J by 2 bases, with 7 bases left in between. The CDR3 protein is CAWSVAGNTEAFF. The CDR3 DNA reads as TGTGCCTGGAGTGTAGCCGGAAACACTGAAGCTTTCTTT.

The chain employs TRBV20-1 and TRBJ2-1; 9 bases map to TRBD1. This CDR3 spans 16 amino acids. The V and J ends lost 4 bases and 8 bases, in that order; junction bases with no gene match: 15. The germline gives CDR1 DFQATT, CDR2 SNEGSKA (reference sequence). CDR3 in DNA: TGCAGTGCTACCCACCTCCGGGACAGGGATAACGATGAGCAGTTCTTC. Its protein product is CSATHLRDRDNDEQFF.

This chain uses TRBV11-2 with TRBJ2-5; 10 positions match TRBD2. This CDR3 is 17 amino acids long. The V gene's germline CDR1 is SGHAT and CDR2 FQNNGV. V lost 2 bases to trimming and J lost 1 base; unmatched junction nucleotides: 7. This chain's CDR3 is CASSLLAGANLQETQYF. CDR3 coding DNA: TGTGCCAGCAGCTTACTAGCGGGAGCGAACCTCCAAGAGACCCAGTACTTC.

The CDR3 coding sequence is TGCAGTGCTAGAGCCGAGCTTTACAATGAGCAGTTCTTC. This gives the protein CSARAELYNEQFF. This sequence joins TRBV20-1 and TRBJ2-1; D gene unclear. Trimming left V 1 base short and J 4 bases short, with 8 bases between. CDR1 DFQATT and CDR2 SNEGSKA come from the germline V gene (reference sequence). The CDR3 has 13 residues.